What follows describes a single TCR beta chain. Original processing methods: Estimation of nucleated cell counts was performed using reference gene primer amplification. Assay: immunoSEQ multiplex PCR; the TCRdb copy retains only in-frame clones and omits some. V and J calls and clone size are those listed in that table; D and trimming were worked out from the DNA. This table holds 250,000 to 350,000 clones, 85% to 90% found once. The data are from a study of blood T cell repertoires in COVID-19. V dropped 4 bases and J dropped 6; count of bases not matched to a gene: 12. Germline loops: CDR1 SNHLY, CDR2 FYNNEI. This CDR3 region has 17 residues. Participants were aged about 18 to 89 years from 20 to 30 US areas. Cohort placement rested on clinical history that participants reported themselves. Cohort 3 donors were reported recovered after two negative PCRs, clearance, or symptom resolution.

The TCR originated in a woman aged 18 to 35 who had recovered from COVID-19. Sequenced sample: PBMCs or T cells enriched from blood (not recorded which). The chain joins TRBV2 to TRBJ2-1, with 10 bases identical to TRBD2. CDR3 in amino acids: CASSVRSGRAQGNEQFF. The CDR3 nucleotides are TGTGCCAGCAGTGTCAGGAGCGGGAGGGCCCAGGGCAATGAGCAGTTCTTC.